This T cell receptor (beta chain) was obtained from a study of response to subunit inactivated influenza vaccine (dated by TCRdb to 2017 to 2018). About the investigation overall: Deep quantitative profiling of the T cell receptor repertoire was used in the study to follow responses to a trivalent subunit inactivated influenza vaccine. Broad study findings and their caveats: The authors suggested that each seasonal influenza vaccination may recruit only a limited number of new T cells.

This clonotype occurred many times. The antigen it binds to is not known. One base away there is no much larger clone; base qualities are not given. Libraries were built with RT-PCR. The listed sequencing device is Illumina HiSeq 2500. The public reads were quality trimmed at Q25 with fastp and then assembled into clones with MiXCR by TCRdb, keeping productive beta chains. Every distinct CDR3 protein forms one entry, paired with its most common genes and DNA. The sample table contains more than 450,000 distinct CDR3 sequences; only one count was recorded for about 10% of them. Approximately 10% of the sample is taken by the ten largest. As encoded in the germline V gene, CDR1 is MDHEN while CDR2 is SYDVKM. Including cysteine and phenylalanine, the CDR3 has 11 amino acids. This entry keeps only the CDR3 DNA: 33 bases, framed from base 1. These data are also associated with another study on T cells expressing NK-cell markers. As that second study puts it: 5'RACE template switching, by which a universal primer site and unique molecular identifiers were added, was used to make TCR beta cDNA libraries. In sorted CD3+CD56+NKG2C+, CD3+CD56+NKG2C- and CD3+CD56-NKG2C+ T-cell subsets from about 8 donors, TCR beta-chain repertoires were profiled. Seven of the eight sequenced donors were HCMV-seropositive and one was HCMV-seronegative. In several experiments an anti-gammadeltaTCR antibody was added to restrict sorting to alphabetaTCR-expressing T cells. In more than five donors, the dominant CD3+CD56+NKG2C+ clonotypes ranked among the top 10 CD8+ clonotypes, making up roughly 1.0-8% of CD8+ T cells. Those dominant clonotypes were again the most abundant among CD3+CD56-NKG2C+ cells in a handful of donors, at about 25-60.1%. Whether the expanded NKG2C-expressing T cell clones were specific for HCMV antigens was left unclear. The study sequenced eight donors, all healthy volunteers chosen at random: three men and five women. A commercial ELISA kit detecting HCMV-specific IgG in serum was used to determine HCMV serostatus. Peripheral blood mononuclear cells were isolated from blood by Ficoll density gradient centrifugation. Bulk peripheral blood T-cell repertoires were additionally sequenced from unsorted PBMC for over 5 donors. cDNA synthesis was primed from the TCR beta constant segment and was followed by two successive PCR amplification steps. Libraries were sequenced as 2 x 150 bp reads on Illumina HiSeq 2000/2500, MiSeq or NextSeq. MIGEC handled demultiplexing of the reads and grouping by UMI, while MiTCR was used to assemble and quantify clonotypes. To exclude erroneous sequences, any TCR cDNA sequence not supported by at least two reads was discarded. The tcR package was used for downstream repertoire analysis, and clonotypes were matched across fractions by CDR3 nucleotide sequence plus V segment. VDJmatch was used to annotate antigen specificity against VDJdb, with one amino acid substitution allowed in CDR3.

The clonotype originates from a man aged 50 to 60 who received an inactivated influenza vaccine. Donor details come from another sample of the same person, matched by shared clones. Specimen: PBMCs from blood, collected on the day of vaccination. The sequence joins TRBV28 to TRBJ1-1; the D gene remains uncertain. This receptor has the CDR3 CVCISNTEAFF. The nucleotides are TGTGTCTGCATTTCAAACACTGAAGCTTTCTTT.